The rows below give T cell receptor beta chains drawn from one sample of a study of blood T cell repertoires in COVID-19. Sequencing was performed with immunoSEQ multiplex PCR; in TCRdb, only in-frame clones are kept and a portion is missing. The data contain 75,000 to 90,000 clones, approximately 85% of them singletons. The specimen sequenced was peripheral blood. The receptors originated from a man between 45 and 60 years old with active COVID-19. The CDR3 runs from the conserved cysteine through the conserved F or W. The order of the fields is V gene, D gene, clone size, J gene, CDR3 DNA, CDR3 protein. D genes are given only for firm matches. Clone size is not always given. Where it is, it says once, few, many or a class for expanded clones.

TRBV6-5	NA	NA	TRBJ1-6	TGTGCCAGCAGTTATAACAGGGTGGGATCACCCCTCCACTTT	CASSYNRVGSPLHF
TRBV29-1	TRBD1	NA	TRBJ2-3	TGCAGCGTGAGACAGGGGGCGGGCGCAGATACGCAGTATTTT	CSVRQGAGADTQYF
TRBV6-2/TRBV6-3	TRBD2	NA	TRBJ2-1	TGTGCCAGCAGTTCCGCATGGCTAGCGGGAGTCTATGAGCAGTTCTTC	CASSSAWLAGVYEQFF
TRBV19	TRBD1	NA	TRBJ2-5	TGTGCCAGTAGTAGAGGGGGACAGTCTCGGGTTTTGGAGACCCAGTACTTC	CASSRGGQSRVLETQYF
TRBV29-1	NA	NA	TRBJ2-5	TGCAGCGTGGCTCCTAGGGAGACCCAGTACTTC	CSVAPRETQYF
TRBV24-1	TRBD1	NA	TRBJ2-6	TGTGCCACCAGGGGACAGGGGGCCGGGGCCAACGTCCTGACTTTC	CATRGQGAGANVLTF
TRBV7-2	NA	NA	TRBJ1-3	TGTGCCAGCAGCTCTCCCCCCATCAGGGCAGGCGACTCTGGAAACACCATATATTTT	CASSSPPIRAGDSGNTIYF
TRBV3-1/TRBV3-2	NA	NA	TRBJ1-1	TGTGCCAGCAGCCAATCAACGGAGGGATCGAACACTGAAGCTTTCTTT	CASSQSTEGSNTEAFF
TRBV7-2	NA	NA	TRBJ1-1	TGTGCCAGCAGCACCCGACAGGAGAACACTGAAGCTTTCTTT	CASSTRQENTEAFF
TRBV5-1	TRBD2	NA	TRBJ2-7	TGCGCCAGCAGCAGGGAAGGGACTAGCGTCTACGAGCAGTACTTC	CASSREGTSVYEQYF
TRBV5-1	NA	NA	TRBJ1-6	TGCGCCAGCAGCCAAGGACAAAACCAGTCACCCCTCCACTTT	CASSQGQNQSPLHF
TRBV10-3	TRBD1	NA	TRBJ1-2	TGTGCCATCACCTCTGGACAGGGCGACTATGGCTACACCTTC	CAITSGQGDYGYTF
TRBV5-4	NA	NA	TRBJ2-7	TGTGCCAGCAGCGCGGGCCAGGCCGGCTCCCCCTACGAGCAGTACTTC	CASSAGQAGSPYEQYF
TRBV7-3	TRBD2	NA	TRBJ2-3	TGTGCCAGCAGCCGCCGCGGGGGGCCCCAGGGAGATACGCAGTATTTT	CASSRRGGPQGDTQYF
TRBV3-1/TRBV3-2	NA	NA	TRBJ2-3	TGTGCCAGCAGCCAAGTGAAGAGAACAGATACGCAGTATTTT	CASSQVKRTDTQYF
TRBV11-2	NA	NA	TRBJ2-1	TGTGCCATCTCGACGAGGTACAATGAGCAGTTCTTC	CAISTRYNEQFF
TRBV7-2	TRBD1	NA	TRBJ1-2	TGTGCCAGCAGCTTAGGACCGGCAGGGGGAAACTATGGCTACACCTTC	CASSLGPAGGNYGYTF
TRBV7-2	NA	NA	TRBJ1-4	TGTGCCAGCAGCTTAGACGGCAGGGAGGGGGAAAAACTGTTTTTT	CASSLDGREGEKLFF
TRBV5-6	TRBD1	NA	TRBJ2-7	TGTGCCAGCAGCTTGTATCCGGGACAGCGCTACGAGCAGTACTTC	CASSLYPGQRYEQYF
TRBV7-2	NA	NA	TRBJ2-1	TGTGCCAGCAGCACTCAGACAGGAACCTACAATGAGCAGTTCTTC	CASSTQTGTYNEQFF
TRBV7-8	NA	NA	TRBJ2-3	TGTGCCAGCAGCCTCATGACAGACACAGATACGCAGTATTTT	CASSLMTDTDTQYF
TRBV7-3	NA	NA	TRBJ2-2	TGTGCCAGCAACGACGGAGTGAACACCGGGGAGCTGTTTTTT	CASNDGVNTGELFF
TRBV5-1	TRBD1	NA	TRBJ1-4	TGCGCCAGCAGCTTGCGAGGACAGGGGCAAGCTAATGAAAAACTGTTTTTT	CASSLRGQGQANEKLFF
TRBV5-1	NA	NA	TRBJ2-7	TGCGCCAGCAGCTTGGGGACTCACTCCTACGAGCAGTACTTC	CASSLGTHSYEQYF
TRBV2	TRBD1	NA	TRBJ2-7	TGTGCCAGCAAGGGACAGCCCTACGAGCAGTACTTC	CASKGQPYEQYF
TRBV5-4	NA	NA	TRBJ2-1	TGTGCCAGCAGTCCCAGGGCGGCGGACTCCTACAATGAGCAGTTCTTC	CASSPRAADSYNEQFF
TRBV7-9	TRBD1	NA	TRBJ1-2	TGTGCCAGCAGCTTGAACAGGGGGGACTATGGCTACACCTTC	CASSLNRGDYGYTF
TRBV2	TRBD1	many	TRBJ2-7	TGTGCCAGCGACGGACAGGGCTCCTACGAGCAGTACTTC	CASDGQGSYEQYF
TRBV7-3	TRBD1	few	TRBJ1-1	TGTGCCAGCAGCCCGGGACAGGGGCGACCAGCTGAAGCTTTCTTT	CASSPGQGRPAEAFF
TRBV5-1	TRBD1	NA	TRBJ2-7	TGCGCCAGCAGCTTGGCCGGGACAGGGGTCTACGAGCAGTACTTC	CASSLAGTGVYEQYF
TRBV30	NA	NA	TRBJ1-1	TGTGCCTGGACACGGGGTTCTCTTGAAGCTTTCTTT	CAWTRGSLEAFF
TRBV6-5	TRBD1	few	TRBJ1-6	TGTGCCAGCAGTTACGTCAGGACAGGGGTAAGACCCCTCCACTTT	CASSYVRTGVRPLHF
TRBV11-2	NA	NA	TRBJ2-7	TGTGCCAGCAGCTTACCAACCTACGAGCAGTACTTC	CASSLPTYEQYF
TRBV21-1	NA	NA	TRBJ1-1	TGTGCCAGCCAATTCCCATTACCCGATGCTGGGGCAGGTAACACTGAAGCTTTCTTT	CASQFPLPDAGAGNTEAFF
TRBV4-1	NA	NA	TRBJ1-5	TGCGCCAGCAGCCAAGAACCGTCACGACTAAATCAGCCCCAGCATTTT	CASSQEPSRLNQPQHF
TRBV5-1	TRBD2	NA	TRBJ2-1	TGCGCCAGCAGCCCTTCCCACCGAGCGGGAGTGGGTAATGAGCAGTTCTTC	CASSPSHRAGVGNEQFF
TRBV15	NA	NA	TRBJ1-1	TGTGCCACCAGCAGAGTCGACAGGATGAACACTGAAGCTTTCTTT	CATSRVDRMNTEAFF
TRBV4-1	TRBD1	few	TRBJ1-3	TGCGCCAGCAGCCGAGGACAGGGTGCTGGAAACACCATATATTTT	CASSRGQGAGNTIYF
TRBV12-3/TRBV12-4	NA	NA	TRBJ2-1	TGTGCCAGCAGCCAGTACAATGAGCAGTTCTTC	CASSQYNEQFF
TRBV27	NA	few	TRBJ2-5	TGTGCCAGCAGTTCCATCTCAGAAACGTGGGAGACCCAGTACTTC	CASSSISETWETQYF
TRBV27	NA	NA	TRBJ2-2	TGTGCCAGCAGTTTATCCACAATTGGCGGCGGGGAGCTGTTTTTT	CASSLSTIGGGELFF
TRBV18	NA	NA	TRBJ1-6	TGTGCCAGCTCACCCGCCGAGGGGGTAGGCTCACCCCTCCACTTT	CASSPAEGVGSPLHF
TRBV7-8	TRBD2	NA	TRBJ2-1	TGTGCCAGCAGCCGCGGGGGGGCCACCTACAATGAGCAGTTCTTC	CASSRGGATYNEQFF
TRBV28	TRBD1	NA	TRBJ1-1	TGTGCCAGCAGACAAACAGGGGTGGGTGCTTTCTTT	CASRQTGVGAFF
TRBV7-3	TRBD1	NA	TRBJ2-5	TGTGCCAGCAGCCAAGGGACAGCCCAAGAGACCCAGTACTTC	CASSQGTAQETQYF
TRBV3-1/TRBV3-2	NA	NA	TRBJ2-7	TGTGCCAGCAGCCGGCCGGGACAATGGAACTCCTACGAGCAGTACTTC	CASSRPGQWNSYEQYF